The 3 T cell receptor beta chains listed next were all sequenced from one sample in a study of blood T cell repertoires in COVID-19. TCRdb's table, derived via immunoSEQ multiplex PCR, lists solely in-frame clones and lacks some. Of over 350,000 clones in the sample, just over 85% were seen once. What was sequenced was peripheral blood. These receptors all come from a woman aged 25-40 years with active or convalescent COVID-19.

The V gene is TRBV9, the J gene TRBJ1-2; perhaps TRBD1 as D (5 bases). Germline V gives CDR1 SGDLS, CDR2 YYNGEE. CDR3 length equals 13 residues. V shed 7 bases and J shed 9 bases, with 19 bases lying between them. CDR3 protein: CASAPGDSLRYTF. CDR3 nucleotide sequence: TGTGCCAGCGCCCCAGGTGACAGTCTTCGCTACACCTTC. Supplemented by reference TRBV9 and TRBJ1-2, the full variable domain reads DSGVTQTPKHLITATGQRVTLRCSPRSGDLSVYWYQQSLDQGLQFLIQYYNGEERAKGNILERFSAQQFPDLHSELNLSSLELGDSALYFCASAPGDSLRYTFGSGTRLTVV.

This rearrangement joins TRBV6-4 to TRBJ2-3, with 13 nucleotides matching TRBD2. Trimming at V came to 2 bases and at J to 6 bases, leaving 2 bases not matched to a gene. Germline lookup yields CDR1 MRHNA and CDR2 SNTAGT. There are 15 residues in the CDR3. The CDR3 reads CASSDGLAGEDTQYF. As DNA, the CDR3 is TGTGCCAGCAGTGACGGACTAGCGGGGGAGGATACGCAGTATTTT.

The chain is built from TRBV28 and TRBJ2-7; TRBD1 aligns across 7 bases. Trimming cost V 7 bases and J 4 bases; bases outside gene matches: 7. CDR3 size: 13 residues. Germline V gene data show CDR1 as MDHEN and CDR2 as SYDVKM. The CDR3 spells CASIKTGLYEQYF. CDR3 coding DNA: TGTGCCAGCATCAAGACAGGGTTATACGAGCAGTACTTC.